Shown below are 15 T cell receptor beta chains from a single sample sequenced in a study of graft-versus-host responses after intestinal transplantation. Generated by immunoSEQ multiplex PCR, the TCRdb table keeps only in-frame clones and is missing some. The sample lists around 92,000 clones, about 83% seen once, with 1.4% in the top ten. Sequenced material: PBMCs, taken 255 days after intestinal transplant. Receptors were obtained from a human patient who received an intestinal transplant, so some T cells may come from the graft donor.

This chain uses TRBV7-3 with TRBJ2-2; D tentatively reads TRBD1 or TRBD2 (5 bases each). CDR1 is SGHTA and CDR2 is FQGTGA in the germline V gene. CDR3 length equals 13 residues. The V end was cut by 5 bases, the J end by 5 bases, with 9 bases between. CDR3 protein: CASSGGQTGELFF. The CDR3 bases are TGTGCCAGCAGCGGGGGTCAGACCGGGGAGCTGTTTTTT.

The CDR3 here is CASSLALRDRAGNTEAFF. The CDR3 nucleotides are TGTGCCAGCAGCTTAGCCCTCCGGGACAGGGCTGGGAACACTGAAGCTTTCTTT. V usage is TRBV7-2 and J usage is TRBJ1-1; the match to TRBD1 covers 9 bases. V lost 0 bases, J lost 1 base, and 9 bases stayed unmatched. The CDR3 has 18 residues. From germline, CDR1 is SGHTA and CDR2 FQGNSA. Looking up the rest from reference TRBV7-2 and TRBJ1-1 gives the full variable domain: GAGVSQSPSNKVTEKGKDVELRCDPISGHTALYWYRQSLGQGLEFLIYFQGNSAPDKSGLPSDRFSAERTGGSVSTLTIQRTQQEDSAVYLCASSLALRDRAGNTEAFFGQGTRLTVV.

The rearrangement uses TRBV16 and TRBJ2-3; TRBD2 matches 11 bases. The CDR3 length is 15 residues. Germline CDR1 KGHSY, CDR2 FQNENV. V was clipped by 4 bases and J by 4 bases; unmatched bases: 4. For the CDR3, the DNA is TGTGCCAGCAGCCCACTAGCGGGAGCCGCAGATACGCAGTATTTT. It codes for CASSPLAGAADTQYF. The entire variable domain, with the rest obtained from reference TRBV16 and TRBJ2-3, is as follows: GEEVAQTPKHLVRGEGQKAKLYCAPIKGHSYVFWYQQVLKNEFKFLISFQNENVFDETGMPKERFSAKCLPNSPCSLEIQATKLEDSAVYFCASSPLAGAADTQYFGPGTRLTVL.

CDR3 DNA sequence: TGTGCCACTGCCCTAGCGGGGGAAACCGGGGAGCTGTTTTTT. This codes for CATALAGETGELFF. The V and J genes are TRBV10-3 and TRBJ2-2; 10 positions match TRBD2. V lost 10 bases and J lost 5; bases outside the gene matches: 7. The CDR3 totals 14 residues. CDR1 is ENHRY and CDR2 is SYGVKD in the germline V gene.

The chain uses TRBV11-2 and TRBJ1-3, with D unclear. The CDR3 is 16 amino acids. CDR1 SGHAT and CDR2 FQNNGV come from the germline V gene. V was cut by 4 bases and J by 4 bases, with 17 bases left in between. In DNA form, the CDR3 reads TGTGCCAGCAGCTACCCCTGGCCGAAACTCGGAAACACCATATATTTT. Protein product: CASSYPWPKLGNTIYF.

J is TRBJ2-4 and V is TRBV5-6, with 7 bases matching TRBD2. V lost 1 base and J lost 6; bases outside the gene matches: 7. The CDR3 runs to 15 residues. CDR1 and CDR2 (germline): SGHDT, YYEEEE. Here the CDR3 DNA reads TGTGCCAGCAGCTTGAGGGCGGGGGTCGGAAACATTCAGTACTTC. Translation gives CASSLRAGVGNIQYF.

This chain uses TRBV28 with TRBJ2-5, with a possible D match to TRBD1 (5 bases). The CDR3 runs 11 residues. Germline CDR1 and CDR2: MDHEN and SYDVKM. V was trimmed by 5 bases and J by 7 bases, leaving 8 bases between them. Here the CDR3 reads CASSKGATQYF. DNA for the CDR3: TGTGCCAGCAGTAAAGGGGCGACCCAGTACTTC.

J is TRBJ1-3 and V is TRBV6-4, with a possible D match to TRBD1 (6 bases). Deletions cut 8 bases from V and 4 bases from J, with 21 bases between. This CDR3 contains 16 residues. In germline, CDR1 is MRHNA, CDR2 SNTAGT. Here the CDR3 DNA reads TGTGCCAGCCCCTGGGGACACCTAAACTCCGGAAACACCATATATTTT. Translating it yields CASPWGHLNSGNTIYF.

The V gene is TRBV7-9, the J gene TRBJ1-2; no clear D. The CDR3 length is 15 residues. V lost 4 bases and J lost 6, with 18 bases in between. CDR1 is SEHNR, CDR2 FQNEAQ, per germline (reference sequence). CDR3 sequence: CASSSPPSRTDGYTF. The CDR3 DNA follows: TGTGCCAGCAGCTCGCCTCCCAGCAGGACTGATGGCTACACCTTC.

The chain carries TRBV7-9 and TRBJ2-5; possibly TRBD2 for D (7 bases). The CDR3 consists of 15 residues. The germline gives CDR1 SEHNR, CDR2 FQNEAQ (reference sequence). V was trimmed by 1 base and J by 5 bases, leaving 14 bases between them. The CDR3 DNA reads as TGTGCCAGCAGCTTAGTACAGGGAGGGCAGGAGACCCAGTACTTC. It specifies CASSLVQGGQETQYF.

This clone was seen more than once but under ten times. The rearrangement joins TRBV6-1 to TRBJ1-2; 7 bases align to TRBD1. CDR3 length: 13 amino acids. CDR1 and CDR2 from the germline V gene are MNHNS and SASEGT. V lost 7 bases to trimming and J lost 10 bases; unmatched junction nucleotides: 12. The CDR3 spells CASTTGTVDVYTF. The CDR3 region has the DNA TGTGCCAGCACAACCGGGACAGTTGATGTCTACACCTTC.

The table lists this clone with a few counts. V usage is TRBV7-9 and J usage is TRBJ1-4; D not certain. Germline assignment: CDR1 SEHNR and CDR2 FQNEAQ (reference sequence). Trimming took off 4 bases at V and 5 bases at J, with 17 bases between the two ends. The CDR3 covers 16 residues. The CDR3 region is CASSSTAGRANEKLFF. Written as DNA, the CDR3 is TGTGCCAGCAGCTCGACTGCCGGGAGGGCCAATGAAAAACTGTTTTTT.

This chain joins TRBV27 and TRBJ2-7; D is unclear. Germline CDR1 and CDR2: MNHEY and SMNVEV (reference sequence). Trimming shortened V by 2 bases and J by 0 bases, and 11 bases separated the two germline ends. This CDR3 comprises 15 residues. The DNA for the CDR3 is TGTGCCAGCAGTTTAGGCGGAACAGTCTCCTACGAGCAGTACTTC. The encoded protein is CASSLGGTVSYEQYF.

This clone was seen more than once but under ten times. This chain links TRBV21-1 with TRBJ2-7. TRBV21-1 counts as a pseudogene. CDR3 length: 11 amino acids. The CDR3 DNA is TGTGCCAGCACCCAGACGGACGAGCAGTACTTC. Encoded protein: CASTQTDEQYF.

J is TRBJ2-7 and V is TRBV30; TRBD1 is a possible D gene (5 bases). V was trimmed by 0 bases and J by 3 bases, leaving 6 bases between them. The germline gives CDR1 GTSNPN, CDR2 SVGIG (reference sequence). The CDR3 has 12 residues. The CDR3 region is CAWSVQGYEQYF. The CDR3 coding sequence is TGTGCCTGGAGTGTCCAGGGCTACGAGCAGTACTTC.